Below are 26 T cell receptor beta chains sequenced from a single sample in a study of shared clonotypes between healthy human individuals. The protocol was immunoSEQ multiplex PCR, while the TCRdb copy is restricted to in-frame clones and leaves out a portion. The table has some 2,000,000 clones, roughly 94% seen once. Source material: naive CD4+ T cells sorted from blood. Subset specified: CD45RA+ positively selected. All receptors derive from a man between 18 and 35 years old in good health.

This chain links TRBV2 with TRBJ2-7, with 8 positions matching TRBD2. V gave up 6 bases and J gave up 7 bases; unmatched junction bases: 11. The V gene's germline CDR1 is SNHLY and CDR2 FYNNEI. This CDR3 region has 14 residues. CDR3 in DNA: TGTGCCAGCAGCCCGACTAGCGCCGAGGGAGAGCAGTACTTC. This codes for CASSPTSAEGEQYF.

This clone has just one count. V gene TRBV7-9 combines with J gene TRBJ1-2, with D uncertain. This CDR3 is 13 amino acids long. Germline V gene sequence: CDR1 SEHNR, CDR2 FQNEAQ (reference sequence). Trimming shortened V by 2 bases and J by 4 bases, and 8 bases separated the two germline ends. The CDR3 loop is CASSLNDGYGYTF. As DNA, the CDR3 is TGTGCCAGCAGCTTAAATGACGGCTATGGCTACACCTTC. Based on the CDR3 plus reference TRBV7-9 and TRBJ1-2, the full variable domain is DTGVSQNPRHKITKRGQNVTFRCDPISEHNRLYWYRQTLGQGPEFLTYFQNEAQLEKSRLLSDRFSAERPKGSFSTLEIQRTEQGDSAMYLCASSLNDGYGYTFGSGTRLTVV.

This chain uses TRBV25-1 with TRBJ1-1; D gene ambiguous. The V end was cut by 3 bases, the J end by 6 bases, with 11 bases between. The CDR3 extends over 13 amino acids. CDR1 is MGHDK and CDR2 is SYGVNS in the germline V gene. The CDR3 protein is CASSDLFASEAFF. The CDR3, as DNA: TGTGCCAGCAGTGATTTGTTTGCTTCTGAAGCTTTCTTT.

The chain's CDR3 is CSVPDTNTEAFF. The CDR3, as DNA: TGCAGCGTTCCCGACACGAACACTGAAGCTTTCTTT. The chain couples TRBV29-1 to TRBJ1-1; D not resolved. Per germline, CDR1 SQVTM and CDR2 ANQGSEA. Trimming took off 5 bases at V and 1 base at J, with 8 bases between the two ends. The CDR3 length is 12 residues.

The chain employs TRBV10-3 and TRBJ2-2; tentative D call: TRBD2 (5 bases). V was trimmed by 3 bases and J by 2 bases, leaving 13 bases between them. Germline assignment: CDR1 ENHRY and CDR2 SYGVKD. This CDR3 contains 16 residues. In nucleotides, the CDR3 is TGTGCCATCAGTGATTTGGGCGGGCCTAACACCGGGGAGCTGTTTTTT. This translates into CAISDLGGPNTGELFF.

This chain uses TRBV5-1 with TRBJ2-7, with 10 positions matching TRBD1. CDR3 length: 14 residues. The junction had 5 bases not matched to a gene; V was cut back by 3 bases and J by 5 bases. Germline V gene lookup returns CDR1 SGHRS and CDR2 YFSETQ. CDR3 bases: TGCGCCAGCAGCTCGGGGGGACAGGGGAACGAGCAGTACTTC. It specifies CASSSGGQGNEQYF.

The chain recombines TRBV10-3 with TRBJ1-3; the match to TRBD1 covers 8 bases. The CDR3 loop spans 13 amino acids. The germline gives CDR1 ENHRY, CDR2 SYGVKD. With V trimmed by 11 bases and J by 2 bases, 5 bases remained unmatched. The CDR3, as DNA: TGTGCCGTTACAGGGGGGCCTGGAAACACCATATATTTT. Amino acid sequence: CAVTGGPGNTIYF.

The chain links TRBV5-6 to TRBJ2-7; 7 bases map to TRBD2. Germline loops: CDR1 SGHDT, CDR2 YYEEEE. After removal of 2 bases from V and 3 bases from J, the junction contained 5 bases not matched to a gene. CDR3 length: 14 amino acids. The CDR3 DNA follows: TGTGCCAGCAGCTTCAGTGGCGGGAGCTACGAGCAGTACTTC. This codes for CASSFSGGSYEQYF.

As regards this clone: Other DNA sequences in this specimen translate into the identical CDR3. This rearrangement joins TRBV18 to TRBJ1-2; D call uncertain. Trimming took off 6 bases at V and 4 bases at J, with 12 bases between the two ends. Per germline, CDR1 KGHSH and CDR2 LQKENI. The CDR3 covers 13 residues. CDR3 DNA sequence: TGTGCCAGCTCCCCTAGCGGAATCTATGGCTACACCTTC. Its translation: CASSPSGIYGYTF.

A note on this clone: Other DNA sequences in the sample encode the same CDR3. The rearrangement joins TRBV5-1 to TRBJ2-7; possibly TRBD2 for D (6 bases). CDR1 is SGHRS, CDR2 YFSETQ, per germline. This CDR3 region has 15 residues. The germline V and J ends were trimmed by 0 bases and 0 bases, with 10 bases remaining between them. For the CDR3, the DNA is TGCGCCAGCAGCTTGGCGGCCGGGAGCTCCTACGAGCAGTACTTC. Its protein is CASSLAAGSSYEQYF. Together with reference TRBV5-1 and TRBJ2-7, the CDR3 gives the full variable domain: KAGVTQTPRYLIKTRGQQVTLSCSPISGHRSVSWYQQTPGQGLQFLFEYFSETQRNKGNFPGRFSGRQFSNSRSEMNVSTLELGDSALYLCASSLAAGSSYEQYFGPGTRLTVT.

V gene TRBV7-9 combines with J gene TRBJ2-7; the match to TRBD1 covers 7 bases. Germline lookup yields CDR1 SEHNR and CDR2 FQNEAQ (reference sequence). V shed 3 bases, J shed 6 bases, and the junction held 8 bases outside the gene matches. The length of the CDR3 is 14 residues. In DNA, the CDR3 is TGTGCCAGCAGCTTGGGGACAGTCGTGAGCGAGCAGTACTTC. It yields the protein CASSLGTVVSEQYF.

V and J are TRBV28 and TRBJ2-1; D is possibly TRBD2 (6 bases). Germline CDR1 and CDR2: MDHEN and SYDVKM. The CDR3 covers 15 residues. The V and J ends lost 6 bases and 6 bases respectively, with 18 bases between them. CDR3: CASSFDRLVLNEQFF. The DNA for the CDR3 is TGTGCCAGCAGCTTTGATCGACTAGTACTCAATGAGCAGTTCTTC.

The J gene is TRBJ1-2, the V gene TRBV6-1; 12 nucleotides agree with TRBD1. CDR3 length: 14 amino acids. V was pared by 3 bases and J by 8 bases, with 4 bases of the junction left unmatched. CDR1 is MNHNS and CDR2 is SASEGT in the germline V gene. The CDR3 reads CASSEGQGAFGYTF. CDR3 nucleotide sequence: TGTGCCAGCAGTGAGGGACAGGGGGCGTTCGGCTACACCTTC.

This sequence joins TRBV7-8 and TRBJ1-2; TRBD1 might be the D (5 bases). The germline V and J ends were trimmed by 1 base and 6 bases, with 15 bases remaining between them. Per the germline V gene, CDR1 is SGHVS and CDR2 is FQNEAQ. The CDR3 extends over 15 amino acids. The CDR3, as DNA: TGTGCCAGCAGCTTAGATGGGACGGCTTCGGATGGCTACACCTTC. As protein: CASSLDGTASDGYTF.

The V and J genes are TRBV11-2 and TRBJ1-6; D is perhaps TRBD1 (5 bases). CDR3 length equals 16 residues. Germline CDR1 reads SGHAT; CDR2 reads FQNNGV. The V and J ends lost 2 bases and 8 bases respectively, with 16 bases between them. CDR3 region: CASSLSSVSRDSPLHF. The CDR3 DNA follows: TGTGCCAGCAGCTTAAGTTCCGTGTCCAGGGATTCACCCCTCCACTTT.

The V and J genes are TRBV19 and TRBJ2-7, with TRBD1 matching 7 bases. Trimming cost V 3 bases and J 2 bases; bases outside gene matches: 4. The CDR3 contains 14 residues. Germline V gives CDR1 LNHDA, CDR2 SQIVND (reference sequence). CDR3 residues: CASSMPGQTYEQYF. The CDR3 DNA follows: TGTGCCAGTAGTATGCCGGGACAGACCTACGAGCAGTACTTC. Full variable domain (missing parts from reference TRBV19 and TRBJ2-7): DGGITQSPKYLFRKEGQNVTLSCEQNLNHDAMYWYRQDPGQGLRLIYYSQIVNDFQKGDIAEGYSVSREKKESFPLTVTSAQKNPTAFYLCASSMPGQTYEQYFGPGTRLTVT.

The chain recombines TRBV2 with TRBJ1-2; no clear D gene. The CDR3 covers 14 residues. Germline CDR1 is SNHLY and CDR2 is FYNNEI. V was pared by 1 base and J by 0 bases, with 6 bases between. In DNA, the CDR3 is TGTGCCAGCAGTGAAGAGACTGCTAACTATGGCTACACCTTC. This codes for CASSEETANYGYTF.

The V and J genes are TRBV19 and TRBJ2-7, with D perhaps matching TRBD1 (6 bases). In germline, CDR1 is LNHDA, CDR2 SQIVND (reference sequence). With 2 bases removed from V and 0 bases from J, the gap between germline ends came to 11 bases. There are 15 residues in the CDR3. The CDR3 DNA sequence: TGTGCCAGTAGTATATCCTCGACAGGCTCCTACGAGCAGTACTTC. It translates to CASSISSTGSYEQYF.

The V call is TRBV5-1, the J call TRBJ2-2, with 7 bases aligning to TRBD1. The CDR3 covers 16 residues. CDR1 and CDR2 (germline): SGHRS, YFSETQ. V was pared by 4 bases and J by 3 bases, with 9 bases of the junction left unmatched. Written as DNA, the CDR3 is TGCGCCAGCAGCGTCATGACAGGGCCAGACACCGGGGAGCTGTTTTTT. Amino acid sequence: CASSVMTGPDTGELFF.

The count of this clone is one. Other nucleotide sequences in the sample specify the same CDR3. The rearrangement uses TRBV5-6 and TRBJ1-5, with D possibly TRBD1 on 6 matching bases. V was cut by 2 bases and J by 2 bases, with 8 bases left in between. The CDR3 is 14 residues long. Germline V lookup: CDR1 SGHDT, CDR2 YYEEEE. The CDR3 region is CASSFRGGNQPQHF. The CDR3 DNA sequence: TGTGCCAGCAGCTTTAGGGGGGGCAATCAGCCCCAGCATTTT.

The chain's CDR3 is CASSTALGGAYEQYF. In DNA form, the CDR3 reads TGCGCCAGCAGCACGGCCCTCGGGGGTGCCTACGAGCAGTACTTC. J is TRBJ2-7 and V is TRBV5-1; D is possibly TRBD2 (6 bases). The CDR3 is made up of 15 amino acids. Deletions cut 4 bases from V and 2 bases from J, with 16 bases between. The germline CDR1 and CDR2 sequences are SGHRS and YFSETQ.

The chain carries TRBV6-5 and TRBJ2-2; 8 bases align to TRBD1. Trimming at V came to 5 bases and at J to 1 base, leaving 0 bases not matched to a gene. This CDR3 contains 14 residues. The germline CDR1 and CDR2 sequences are MNHEY and SVGAGI. CDR3 DNA sequence: TGTGCCAGCAGTGGACAGGGGAACACCGGGGAGCTGTTTTTT. Translated: CASSGQGNTGELFF.

This sequence joins TRBV6-1 and TRBJ2-7; TRBD2 agrees at 7 bases. The germline CDR1 and CDR2 sequences are MNHNS and SASEGT. The V segment lost 8 bases and the J segment 0 bases; nucleotides outside the gene matches: 7. This CDR3 comprises 14 residues. CDR3 sequence: CASRPRGSSYEQYF. The DNA of the CDR3 is TGTGCCAGCCGCCCGCGGGGGAGCTCCTACGAGCAGTACTTC.

This clone was counted a single time. This rearrangement joins TRBV11-2 to TRBJ2-5, with TRBD2 as a possible D gene (6 bases). Trimming cost V 6 bases and J 2 bases, with 25 bases left between them. CDR1 and CDR2 from the germline V gene are SGHAT and FQNNGV. This CDR3 spans 18 amino acids. The CDR3 spells CASSLGPGLPHVQETQYF. For the CDR3, the DNA is TGTGCCAGCAGTTTGGGCCCGGGACTTCCCCACGTACAAGAGACCCAGTACTTC.

With regard to this clone: The sample carries other DNA sequences with the same CDR3. The gene calls are TRBV5-1 and TRBJ2-3; D assignment may be TRBD1 or TRBD2 (5 bases each). The length of the CDR3 is 13 residues. Per the germline V gene, CDR1 is SGHRS and CDR2 is YFSETQ. With 2 bases removed from V and 2 bases from J, the gap between germline ends came to 6 bases. The CDR3 region has the DNA TGCGCCAGCAGCTTTGGGACCACAGATACGCAGTATTTT. Translation: CASSFGTTDTQYF.

The J gene is TRBJ2-7, the V gene TRBV6-5; D is possibly TRBD1 (5 bases). V was trimmed by 9 bases and J by 5 bases, leaving 17 bases between them. CDR1 and CDR2 (germline): MNHEY, SVGAGI. The CDR3 extends over 13 amino acids. The CDR3 DNA reads TGTGCCAGTGCCCTGGGCAGGGATGACGAGCAGTACTTC. Translation: CASALGRDDEQYF.